A selection of T cell receptor beta chains follows, all from one sample in a study of long-term antiretroviral therapy in people with HIV. Assay used: immunoSEQ multiplex PCR; TCRdb lists only in-frame clones, some missing. Of about 36,000 clones in the sample, approximately 85% were seen once. This specimen was unsorted PBMCs, taken 2.2 years after starting antiretroviral therapy. The receptors come from a young man with HIV. CDR3s include the opening cysteine and the closing phenylalanine or tryptophan. Each record gives: V gene, D gene, clone size, J gene, CDR3 DNA, CDR3 protein. D genes are given only for firm matches. Clone size, where shown, is once, few, many, or a class for clones that have expanded.

V gene: TRBV29-1; D gene: TRBD1; clone size: .; J gene: TRBJ2-7; CDR3 DNA: TGCAGCGTTGACGACAGGGGAGACGAGCAGTACTTC; CDR3 protein: CSVDDRGDEQYF
V gene: TRBV15; D gene: .; clone size: .; J gene: TRBJ2-5; CDR3 DNA: TGTGCCACCAGCAGAGAGCCGCCCTCGGTACGCGGGGAGACCCAGTACTTC; CDR3 protein: CATSREPPSVRGETQYF
V gene: TRBV6-1; D gene: .; clone size: .; J gene: TRBJ1-5; CDR3 DNA: TGTGCCAGCACCGTAAACAGGGGCAATCAGCCCCAGCATTTT; CDR3 protein: CASTVNRGNQPQHF
V gene: TRBV27; D gene: TRBD2; clone size: .; J gene: TRBJ2-7; CDR3 DNA: TGTGCCAGCAGTTTAAGGGCTAGCGGGAGTCACTACGAGCAGTACTTC; CDR3 protein: CASSLRASGSHYEQYF
V gene: TRBV19; D gene: TRBD1; clone size: .; J gene: TRBJ2-7; CDR3 DNA: TGTGCCAGTAGTGACAGGGGGCAGGACGAGCAGTACTTC; CDR3 protein: CASSDRGQDEQYF
V gene: TRBV6-5; D gene: .; clone size: .; J gene: TRBJ1-5; CDR3 DNA: TGTGCCAGCAGCCAGGGTGCTAGGGAGCCCCAGCATTTT; CDR3 protein: CASSQGAREPQHF
V gene: TRBV28; D gene: TRBD2; clone size: .; J gene: TRBJ2-7; CDR3 DNA: TGTGCCAGCAGTTTACAGCGGGAACTGTCCGAGCAGTACTTC; CDR3 protein: CASSLQRELSEQYF
V gene: TRBV6-6; D gene: TRBD1; clone size: .; J gene: TRBJ2-3; CDR3 DNA: TGTGCCAGCAGTCTCAGACAGGGGGGCACAGATACGCAGTATTTT; CDR3 protein: CASSLRQGGTDTQYF
V gene: TRBV5-4; D gene: .; clone size: .; J gene: TRBJ2-1; CDR3 DNA: TGTGCCAGCAGCTTGGCGGGGGATTCCTACAATGAGCAGTTCTTC; CDR3 protein: CASSLAGDSYNEQFF
V gene: TRBV2; D gene: .; clone size: .; J gene: TRBJ2-1; CDR3 DNA: TGTGCCAGCAGTGAAAGAAGCTCGGCGTTCTTC; CDR3 protein: CASSERSSAFF
V gene: TRBV27; D gene: .; clone size: .; J gene: TRBJ2-2; CDR3 DNA: TGTGCCAGCAGTTTAGTGGGAACCGGGGAGCTGTTTTTT; CDR3 protein: CASSLVGTGELFF
V gene: TRBV7-9; D gene: .; clone size: .; J gene: TRBJ1-1; CDR3 DNA: TGTGCCAGCAGCCTGACAGTCATGAACACTGAAGCTTTCTTT; CDR3 protein: CASSLTVMNTEAFF
V gene: TRBV6-6; D gene: TRBD2; clone size: .; J gene: TRBJ2-3; CDR3 DNA: TGTGCCAGCAGTTACGGAGCGGGGGGGCAGACAGATACGCAGTATTTT; CDR3 protein: CASSYGAGGQTDTQYF
V gene: TRBV28; D gene: .; clone size: .; J gene: TRBJ1-3; CDR3 DNA: TGTGCCAGCAGCCCCCCCTCTGGAAACACCATATATTTT; CDR3 protein: CASSPPSGNTIYF
V gene: TRBV7-9; D gene: .; clone size: .; J gene: TRBJ2-5; CDR3 DNA: TGTGCCAGCAGCTCAAAGACTATACAAGAGACCCAGTACTTC; CDR3 protein: CASSSKTIQETQYF
V gene: TRBV5-4; D gene: .; clone size: .; J gene: TRBJ2-1; CDR3 DNA: TGTGCCAGCAGCAATCCTAATAAATACAATGAGCAGTTCTTC; CDR3 protein: CASSNPNKYNEQFF
V gene: TRBV5-1; D gene: .; clone size: .; J gene: TRBJ1-2; CDR3 DNA: TGCGCCAGCAGCTTGGGTGGGACGGCTGACCGAGCTAACTATGGCTACACCTTC; CDR3 protein: CASSLGGTADRANYGYTF
V gene: TRBV5-1; D gene: .; clone size: .; J gene: TRBJ2-5; CDR3 DNA: TGCGCCAGCAGCCGAGGGACTTTCGAGGAGACCCAGTACTTC; CDR3 protein: CASSRGTFEETQYF
V gene: TRBV29-1; D gene: TRBD1; clone size: .; J gene: TRBJ2-5; CDR3 DNA: TGCAGCGTTGGGGGCAGGGGGCATGAGACCCAGTACTTC; CDR3 protein: CSVGGRGHETQYF
V gene: TRBV19; D gene: .; clone size: .; J gene: TRBJ2-1; CDR3 DNA: TGTGCCAGTAGTAACGGCGGGTCAACCTACAATGAGCAGTTCTTC; CDR3 protein: CASSNGGSTYNEQFF
V gene: TRBV19; D gene: .; clone size: .; J gene: TRBJ2-2; CDR3 DNA: TGTGCCAGTAGTATCTCCCTCGGCCCCACGACCGGGGAGCTGTTTTTT; CDR3 protein: CASSISLGPTTGELFF
V gene: TRBV5-1; D gene: .; clone size: .; J gene: TRBJ2-7; CDR3 DNA: TGCGCCAGCAGCTTGGGAGGACAGTGGACCCACGAGCAGTACTTC; CDR3 protein: CASSLGGQWTHEQYF
V gene: TRBV7-2; D gene: .; clone size: .; J gene: TRBJ1-5; CDR3 DNA: TGTGCCAGCAGCAACACGGGACGGAACAATCAGCCCCAGCATTTT; CDR3 protein: CASSNTGRNNQPQHF
V gene: TRBV28; D gene: .; clone size: .; J gene: TRBJ2-2; CDR3 DNA: TGTGCCAGCAGTTTTCGGGTGGCCGGGGAGCTGTTTTTT; CDR3 protein: CASSFRVAGELFF
V gene: TRBV5-6; D gene: .; clone size: once; J gene: TRBJ2-7; CDR3 DNA: TGTGCCAGCAGCCGGACAGAATTCGCCGAGCAGTACTTC; CDR3 protein: CASSRTEFAEQYF
V gene: TRBV11-2; D gene: .; clone size: .; J gene: TRBJ1-2; CDR3 DNA: TGTGCCAGCAGCTTAGGAGCAGGGAGCTATGGCTACACCTTC; CDR3 protein: CASSLGAGSYGYTF
V gene: TRBV4-1; D gene: .; clone size: .; J gene: TRBJ1-1; CDR3 DNA: TGCGCCAGCAGCCAAGTTGGCAGTATGAACACTGAAGCTTTCTTT; CDR3 protein: CASSQVGSMNTEAFF
V gene: TRBV27; D gene: TRBD2; clone size: .; J gene: TRBJ2-7; CDR3 DNA: TGTGCCAGCAGTTTAAGTAGCGGGGGGGATTACTACGAGCAGTACTTC; CDR3 protein: CASSLSSGGDYYEQYF
V gene: TRBV2; D gene: .; clone size: .; J gene: TRBJ1-5; CDR3 DNA: TGTGCCAGCGGCGGACACGGAGTAAGCAATCAGCCCCAGCATTTT; CDR3 protein: CASGGHGVSNQPQHF
V gene: TRBV9; D gene: TRBD2; clone size: .; J gene: TRBJ2-1; CDR3 DNA: TGTGCCAGCAGCGTAGATCTAGCGGGGGGTTACAATGAGCAGTTCTTC; CDR3 protein: CASSVDLAGGYNEQFF
V gene: TRBV30; D gene: .; clone size: once; J gene: TRBJ2-6; CDR3 DNA: TGTGCCTGGAGTAGGTTGACATTTGGGGCCAACGTCCTGACTTTC; CDR3 protein: CAWSRLTFGANVLTF
V gene: TRBV5-6; D gene: .; clone size: .; J gene: TRBJ1-1; CDR3 DNA: TGTGCCAGCAGCTTGGGTACCCGGGGGAACACTGAAGCTTTCTTT; CDR3 protein: CASSLGTRGNTEAFF
V gene: TRBV20-1; D gene: .; clone size: .; J gene: TRBJ2-1; CDR3 DNA: TGCAGTGCTAGAGATGATCTCGAGCAGTTCTTC; CDR3 protein: CSARDDLEQFF
V gene: TRBV19; D gene: TRBD1; clone size: .; J gene: TRBJ1-5; CDR3 DNA: TGTGCCACCCTGGACAGGGCTTATAGCAATCAGCCCCAGCATTTT; CDR3 protein: CATLDRAYSNQPQHF
V gene: TRBV2; D gene: .; clone size: .; J gene: TRBJ2-3; CDR3 DNA: TGTGCCAGCAGCTTAAAGGGGGCAGATACGCAGTATTTT; CDR3 protein: CASSLKGADTQYF
V gene: TRBV29-1; D gene: TRBD1; clone size: .; J gene: TRBJ2-7; CDR3 DNA: TGCAGCGTTGAATCTACAGGGGAGTCCTACGAGCAGTACTTC; CDR3 protein: CSVESTGESYEQYF
V gene: TRBV19; D gene: .; clone size: .; J gene: TRBJ1-2; CDR3 DNA: TGTGCCAGTAGAGGCCAGCTCCGAACCTCGTATGGCTACACCTTC; CDR3 protein: CASRGQLRTSYGYTF
V gene: TRBV7-2; D gene: .; clone size: .; J gene: TRBJ2-5; CDR3 DNA: TGTGCCAGCAGCTTAGATTGGTTGTCTCAGTACTTC; CDR3 protein: CASSLDWLSQYF
V gene: TRBV28; D gene: .; clone size: .; J gene: TRBJ2-7; CDR3 DNA: TGTGCCAGCAGTGCCATGTCCGCGGTCGACGAGCAGTACTTC; CDR3 protein: CASSAMSAVDEQYF
V gene: TRBV30; D gene: TRBD1; clone size: once; J gene: TRBJ2-1; CDR3 DNA: TGTGCCTGGAGTGTAGGGGGACAGGGTCCAGACAATGAGCAGTTCTTC; CDR3 protein: CAWSVGGQGPDNEQFF
V gene: TRBV4-2; D gene: .; clone size: .; J gene: TRBJ2-2; CDR3 DNA: TGTGCCAGCAGCCAGGGACCGGCCACCGGGGAGCTGTTTTTT; CDR3 protein: CASSQGPATGELFF
V gene: TRBV18; D gene: .; clone size: .; J gene: TRBJ2-7; CDR3 DNA: TGTGCCAGCTCACCACAGGCACGGGAGCAGTACTTC; CDR3 protein: CASSPQAREQYF
V gene: TRBV7-3; D gene: .; clone size: .; J gene: TRBJ2-7; CDR3 DNA: TGTGCCAGCAGCTTAAATCCAGGGGTCGGCGAGCAGTACTTC; CDR3 protein: CASSLNPGVGEQYF